This entry lists 5 T cell receptor beta chains sequenced from one sample in a study of T cell clonality in common variable immunodeficiency. Overall study findings and caveats: Common variable immunodeficiency TCR beta sequences reportedly had fewer deletions and N-nucleotide insertions.

TCRdb keeps only in-frame clones here, not all; method: immunoSEQ multiplex PCR. This sample comprises 20,000 to 30,000 clones, none seen once only. Their recognized antigens are unknown. Sample: peripheral blood mononuclear cells. Every receptor here comes from a human donor with common variable immunodeficiency.

In this sample, this clone turned up a few times. The CDR3: CASSSPLGHNEQFF. The sequenced CDR3 bases are TGTGCCAGCAGCTCACCGCTGGGGCATAATGAG. The chain couples TRBV7-2 to TRBJ2-1; TRBD1 is a possible D gene (5 bases). The read comes to an end 3 residues before the CDR3 does, leaving the germline J gene to fill in the end. CDR1 and CDR2 from the germline V gene are SGHTA and FQGNSA. This CDR3 has 14 residues. Trimming took 4 bases from V and 7 from J, leaving 14 bases between them. The complete variable domain, with remaining parts taken from reference TRBV7-2 and TRBJ2-1, reads GAGVSQSPSNKVTEKGKDVELRCDPISGHTALYWYRQSLGQGLEFLIYFQGNSAPDKSGLPSDRFSAERTGGSVSTLTIQRTQQEDSAVYLCASSSPLGHNEQFFGPGTRLTVL.

In regard to this clone: The sequenced fragment ends 3 residues before the CDR3 boundary, so the rest is inferred from the germline J gene. The gene calls are TRBV19 and TRBJ1-1, with D unresolved. The germline gives CDR1 LNHDA, CDR2 SQIVND (reference sequence). The CDR3 contains 13 residues. V lost 8 bases to trimming and J lost 2 bases, with 12 bases between them. The CDR3 sequence is CASSAARNTEAFF. CDR3 DNA, as far as it was read: TGTGCCAGTTCGGCAGCTAGAAACACTGAA. The full variable domain, rest sourced from reference TRBV19 and TRBJ1-1, is DGGITQSPKYLFRKEGQNVTLSCEQNLNHDAMYWYRQDPGQGLRLIYYSQIVNDFQKGDIAEGYSVSREKKESFPLTVTSAQKNPTAFYLCASSAARNTEAFFGQGTRLTVV.

This clone has at least ten counts. The read terminates 3 residues ahead of where the CDR3 ends, so the germline J gene completes it. The rearrangement links TRBV7-2 to TRBJ1-2, with D unclear. There are 15 residues in the CDR3. The V gene lost 1 base and the J gene lost 0 bases, with 9 bases spanning the gap. Germline V gene lookup returns CDR1 SGHTA and CDR2 FQGNSA. The chain's CDR3 is CASSLGTWSNYGYTF. Partial CDR3 DNA: TGTGCCAGCAGCTTAGGCACATGGTCTAACTATGGC.

This clone has a count of ten or more. Sequencing ends 3 residues short of the CDR3 end; the germline J gene provides the rest. The chain uses TRBV29-1 and TRBJ2-4; D is possibly TRBD2 (5 bases). Trimming left V 0 bases short and J 3 bases short, with 12 bases between. The CDR3 spans 15 residues. CDR1 and CDR2 from the germline V gene are SQVTM and ANQGSEA. CDR3 DNA, as far as it was read: TGCAGCGTTGAAGACTACGGGGTTTTCAAAAACATT. As protein: CSVEDYGVFKNI. The entire CDR3 protein is CSVEDYGVFKNIQYF.

Note on this clone: The sequence runs out 3 residues before the end of the CDR3; the remainder is reconstructed from the germline J gene. This chain connects TRBV19 to TRBJ2-7; 11 nucleotides agree with TRBD1. The germline V gene encodes CDR1 LNHDA and CDR2 SQIVND (reference sequence). J gave up 5 bases and V 9 bases, and 6 bases lay outside the gene matches. This CDR3 is 13 amino acids long. The DNA read from the CDR3 is TGTGCCAGCGAGGGACAGGGGGTTCACGAG. Translated: CASEGQGVHE. The whole CDR3 sequence reads CASEGQGVHEQYF.